What follows describes a single T cell receptor (beta chain). Its antigen is currently unknown. This specimen belongs to a study of Ad26.COV2.S vaccination and SARS-CoV-2 variants. Overall study findings and caveats: Vaccinees showed greater spike-specific TCR breadth than placebo recipients. Total T cell responses were possibly underestimated by TCR breadth and depth analyses. Reportedly, spike-specific CD8+ and CD4+ T cell responses achieved substantial breadth once vaccination had taken place.

CDR3 length: 12 amino acids. From germline, CDR1 is SGHAT and CDR2 FQNNGV. The ends were cut back, 2 bases at V and 8 bases at J, with 9 bases in the middle. The repertoire was sequenced with immunoSEQ multiplex PCR; TCRdb's copy has only in-frame clones and lacks some. Here the sample spans roughly 380,000 clones, just over 90% being singletons. The rearrangement uses TRBV11-2 and TRBJ1-1, with no clear D. The sample in question was peripheral blood, obtained after recovery from COVID-19. This receptor was taken from a human donor who had recovered from COVID-19. The CDR3 here is CASSLLGREAFF. The CDR3 DNA sequence: TGTGCCAGCAGCTTATTGGGCAGGGAAGCTTTCTTT.